Shown below are 9 T cell receptor beta chains from a single sample sequenced in a study of vaccination effects on CD4 cells after COVID-19. CD4+ T cells were isolated after 10 days of culture. Infection with SARS-CoV-2 occurred in the person between March and December 2020, and PCR confirmed it. It was two doses of either the BNT162b2 or mRNA-1273 vaccine that participants received. No antigens are known for them. Some clones are missing from TCRdb's copy, which holds only in-frame ones; the method was immunoSEQ multiplex PCR. Of 30,000 to 40,000 clones listed, about three quarters are singletons. The sample here was CD4+ T cells from PBMCs cultured without peptide, taken after COVID-19 vaccination. These receptors were obtained from a human donor who had a prior SARS-CoV-2 infection.

The V and J genes are TRBV12-3 or TRBV12-4 and TRBJ1-2; D perhaps matches TRBD1 (6 bases). Trimming cost V 3 bases and J 5 bases, with 10 bases left between them. This CDR3 spans 13 amino acids. CDR3 amino acids: CASSFRGKYGYTF. The CDR3 DNA is TGTGCCAGCAGTTTTAGGGGGAAATATGGCTACACCTTC.

The V gene is TRBV3-1 (or the pseudogene TRBV3-2), the J gene TRBJ2-2, with D possibly matching TRBD1 (6 bases). The germline V gene has CDR1 LGHDT and CDR2 YNNKEL (reference sequence). The CDR3 has 16 residues. The V gene lost 0 bases and the J gene lost 5 bases, with 13 bases spanning the gap. The CDR3 loop is CASSQDLQGGTGELFF. The DNA for the CDR3 is TGTGCCAGCAGCCAAGATTTACAGGGCGGAACCGGGGAGCTGTTTTTT.

The rearrangement joins TRBV7-2 to TRBJ1-2; D possibly corresponds to TRBD1 (5 bases). With 5 bases removed from V and 8 bases from J, the gap between germline ends came to 15 bases. The CDR3 has 13 residues. The germline V gene encodes CDR1 SGHTA and CDR2 FQGNSA. Written as DNA, the CDR3 is TGTGCCAGCAGCCTGACAGTTGAAGGGGGCTACACCTTC. Translation: CASSLTVEGGYTF. The whole variable domain, filled in from reference TRBV7-2 and TRBJ1-2, reads GAGVSQSPSNKVTEKGKDVELRCDPISGHTALYWYRQSLGQGLEFLIYFQGNSAPDKSGLPSDRFSAERTGGSVSTLTIQRTQQEDSAVYLCASSLTVEGGYTFGSGTRLTVV.

V is TRBV2 and J is TRBJ1-5, with a possible D match to TRBD1 (5 bases). Trimming took off 7 bases at V and 0 bases at J, with 10 bases between the two ends. In germline, CDR1 is SNHLY, CDR2 FYNNEI. The CDR3 runs to 14 residues. CDR3 sequence (DNA): TGTGCCAGCAAGGACACAAATAGCAATCAGCCCCAGCATTTT. It codes for CASKDTNSNQPQHF.

V usage is TRBV18 and J usage is TRBJ1-5, with D possibly TRBD1 on 5 matching bases. V was pared by 4 bases and J by 0 bases, with 13 bases between. This CDR3 has 16 amino acids. In germline, CDR1 is KGHSH, CDR2 LQKENI. Written as DNA, the CDR3 is TGTGCCAGCTCACTCTCAGGGAAATATAGCAATCAGCCCCAGCATTTT. Amino acids: CASSLSGKYSNQPQHF.

This clone was seen only a few times. This chain links TRBV12-3 or TRBV12-4 with TRBJ1-2; a weak D match, TRBD1 (5 bases). The CDR3 extends over 13 amino acids. Between the trimmed V and J ends, which lost 3 bases and 8 bases, there was a span of 13 bases. In nucleotides, the CDR3 is TGTGCCAGCAGTTTCCCCAGGGTTGGAGGCTACACCTTC. This encodes CASSFPRVGGYTF.

In its sample, this clone was seen a few times. The chain couples TRBV19 to TRBJ2-7; tentatively, D is TRBD1 or TRBD2 (6 bases each). The CDR3 covers 13 residues. Germline V lookup: CDR1 LNHDA, CDR2 SQIVND (reference sequence). V lost 5 bases and J 3 bases, leaving 11 bases between the germline ends. The DNA of the CDR3 is TGTGCCAGTAGTGCGGGACAACTCTACGAGCAGTACTTC. This codes for CASSAGQLYEQYF.

For the CDR3, the DNA is TGTGCCAGCATGGGGGCTGGCGAGCAGTACTTC. Its protein is CASMGAGEQYF. The J gene is TRBJ2-7, the V gene TRBV12-3 or TRBV12-4, with a tentative D call TRBD1 (6 bases). V lost 7 bases and J lost 6, with 10 bases in between. This CDR3 spans 11 amino acids.

The chain combines TRBV18 with TRBJ2-7; 10 positions match TRBD1. Germline trimming cut 4 bases from V and 3 bases from J; bases unmatched to any gene: 9. The CDR3 is 16 amino acids. CDR1 is KGHSH, CDR2 LQKENI, per germline. The CDR3 reads CASSQPGQGSLYEQYF. The CDR3 bases are TGTGCCAGCTCACAACCGGGACAGGGGTCCCTCTACGAGCAGTACTTC.